A single sample is the source of the 2 T cell receptor beta chains below, sequenced in a study of tumor and adjacent non-tumor tissue in lung cancer. TCRbeta libraries were built with three rounds of nested PCR, modified from ARM-PCR. TCRdb fed the multiplex PCR reads into MiXCR, producing one record per CDR3 protein. This table holds tens of thousands of distinct CDR3 sequences, approximately 73% found once. RNA was extracted from bulk tissue without any cell sorting. Specimen: lung tumor tissue. The source of these receptors is a man in his 60s with non-small cell lung cancer.

Points on this clonotype: It is likely a read error, because the conserved phenylalanine at the end of the CDR3 is missing. The chain carries TRBV29-1 and TRBJ2-7, with no clear D. The germline V gene encodes CDR1 SQVTM and CDR2 ANQGSEA. The CDR3 length is 11 residues. Here the CDR3 reads CRVERDYEQYC. CDR3 nucleotide sequence: TGCAGAGTTGAAAGGGACTACGAGCAGTACTGC.

J is TRBJ2-2 and V is TRBV29-1, with TRBD2 as a possible D gene (5 bases). The germline gives CDR1 SQVTM, CDR2 ANQGSEA. The CDR3 totals 14 residues. CDR3 nucleotide sequence: TGCAGTGTGGAGGAGAGGGTGAACACCGGGGAGCTGTTTTTT. Its translation is CSVEERVNTGELFF.